A single sample gave rise to the 2 T cell receptor beta chains below, sequenced in a study of blood T cell repertoires in COVID-19. Libraries were prepared by immunoSEQ multiplex PCR; TCRdb keeps only in-frame clonotypes and omits some of them. The data hold some 120,000 clones, with over 75% observed a single time. Material for sequencing was peripheral blood. Receptors were obtained from a man aged 80 or over with active or convalescent COVID-19.

The V gene is TRBV15, the J gene TRBJ2-1, with a tentative D call TRBD2 (5 bases). The length of the CDR3 is 15 residues. The ends were cut back, 6 bases at V and 0 bases at J, with 12 bases in the middle. Germline CDR1 reads LNHNV; CDR2 reads YYDKDF (reference sequence). The DNA of the CDR3 is TGTGCCACCAGACCGCGAGGGAGCTCCTACAATGAGCAGTTCTTC. Translated: CATRPRGSSYNEQFF. Based on the CDR3 plus reference TRBV15 and TRBJ2-1, the full variable domain is DAMVIQNPRYQVTQFGKPVTLSCSQTLNHNVMYWYQQKSSQAPKLLFHYYDKDFNNEADTPDNFQSRRPNTSFCFLDIRSPGLGDTAMYLCATRPRGSSYNEQFFGPGTRLTVL.

A single count supports this clone. The rearrangement links TRBV9 to TRBJ2-3; 11 bases are shared with TRBD2. CDR1 and CDR2 from the germline V gene are SGDLS and YYNGEE. With 4 bases clipped from V and 5 bases from J, the junction kept 21 bases outside the gene matches. The CDR3 length is 20 residues. CDR3 coding DNA: TGTGCCAGCAGCACCCCCCGGAGTAGCGGGGGGGCCAGGTTTAGAGATACGCAGTATTTT. Encoded protein: CASSTPRSSGGARFRDTQYF.